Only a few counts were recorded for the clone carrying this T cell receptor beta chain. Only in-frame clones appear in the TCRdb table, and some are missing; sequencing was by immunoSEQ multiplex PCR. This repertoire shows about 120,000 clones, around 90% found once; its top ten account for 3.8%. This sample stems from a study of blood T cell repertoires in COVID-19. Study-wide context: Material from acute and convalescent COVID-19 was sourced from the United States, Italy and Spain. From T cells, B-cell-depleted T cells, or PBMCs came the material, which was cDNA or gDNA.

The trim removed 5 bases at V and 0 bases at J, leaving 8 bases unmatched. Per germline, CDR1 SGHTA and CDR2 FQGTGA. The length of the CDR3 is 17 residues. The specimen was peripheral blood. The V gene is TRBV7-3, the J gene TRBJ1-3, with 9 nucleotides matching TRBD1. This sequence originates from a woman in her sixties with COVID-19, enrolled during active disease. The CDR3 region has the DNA TGTGCCAGCAGCCCGGCGGGACAGGGAGACTCTGGAAACACCATATATTTT. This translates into CASSPAGQGDSGNTIYF. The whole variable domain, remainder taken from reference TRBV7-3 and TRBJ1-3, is GAGVSQTPSNKVTEKGKYVELRCDPISGHTALYWYRQSLGQGPEFLIYFQGTGAADDSGLPNDRFFAVRPEGSVSTLKIQRTERGDSAVYLCASSPAGQGDSGNTIYFGEGSWLTVV.